This T cell receptor beta chain was observed in a study of regulatory T cells in long-lasting Graves disease listed by TCRdb under 2021. About the study as a whole: Persistent Graves' disease was defined as persistently positive TSH receptor autoantibodies together with antithyroid drug treatment for over 5 years. Peripheral blood TCR sequencing and RNA sequencing compared persistent Graves' disease patients with newly diagnosed Graves' disease patients. The study was registered as a clinical trial and conducted in China. A total of about 33 samples were covered by TCR sequencing, comprising approximately 13 persistent and about 20 newly diagnosed Graves' disease patients. Persistent Graves' disease patients in the clinical cohort had taken antithyroid drugs for about 9.7 years on average.

The protocol used for the library was multiplex PCR. TCRdb names Illumina HiSeq 4000 as the instrument used. iRepertoire HTBI primers and Arm-PCR amplification of CDR3 regions were used to construct TCR beta libraries. Before sequencing, the PCR products underwent gel purification. Per the authors' processing: A total of 62 TRBV and under 15 TRBJ segments were identified across samples and were used for gene usage analysis of CDR3 amino acid clonotypes. Filtered high-quality paired reads were merged into contigs using COPE and FqMerger. BLAST was used to align contigs to IMGT TRBV, TRBD and TRBJ reference genes, with CDR3 defined following IMGT. Clonotypes above 0.1% frequency were classified as highly expanded clones. Shannon entropy was used to measure repertoire diversity, and the Gini coefficient was used to measure V-J evenness. A clonotype found in more than one individual was treated as public. In TCRdb, the public reads were trimmed at Q25 with fastp and aligned with MiXCR, with productive beta chains retained. Rows merge per CDR3 protein into single entries with the most common DNA and genes. The V and J calls were determined by TCRdb, not by the authors. The sample contains some 280,000 distinct CDR3 sequences, roughly a fifth of them found a single time. Together, the top ten hold approximately 53% of the sample.

Overall study results and their limits: Patients with persistent disease shared more public clonotypes (fewer than 3,000) than newly diagnosed patients did (nearly 1,000). Compared with newly diagnosed patients, patients with persistent Graves' disease had lower TCR Shannon entropy and fewer highly expanded clones, which suggests clonal expansion. Persistent disease showed preferential use of TRBV28, TRBJ1-2 and TRBJ2-5, whereas newly diagnosed disease favored TRBV20-1 and TRBJ2-1. Only peripheral blood was studied, because thyroid tissue, the primary lesion, was inaccessible. The authors noted that the small sample size was a limitation that may lower accuracy. Sequencing and analysis were limited to the TCR beta chain.

The CDR3 spans 15 residues, from the cysteine through the phenylalanine. Only the CDR3 part of the read is kept: 45 bases, read in frame from the first base. V ends up 3 bases short and J 5 bases short, with an unmatched junction base count of 2. As to this clonotype: Which antigen it targets is not known. One base away there is no much larger clone; base qualities are not given.

What the time point label conveys for this sample: persistent/refractory GD, antithyroid drugs over 5 years with positive TRAb. For both TCR sequencing and RNA sequencing, RNA was extracted from PBMCs in TRIzol. The diagnosis of Graves' disease was made according to American Thyroid Association guidelines. Patients for the study were recruited at an endocrinology department in Xi'an, China. From each patient, around 8.3 milliliters of peripheral blood was collected into an EDTA anticoagulant tube. Ficoll Paque Plus density gradient separation was used to isolate PBMCs, and no further T cell sorting was performed. RNA quality was checked with an Agilent 2100 Bioanalyzer and agarose gel, and concentration with a NanoDrop 2000.

This TCR was recovered from a female donor with Graves disease. The chain links TRBV12-3 or TRBV12-4 with TRBJ1-6, and TRBD1 matches 9 of the central bases. The sample in question was peripheral blood mononuclear cells (PBMCs), obtained when the disease was refractory, from a patient treated with antithyroid drugs. The nucleotides read TGTGCCAGCAGTTTTGGGACAGGGCATAATTCACCCCTCCACTTT. It is translated as CASSFGTGHNSPLHF.